These 27 T cell receptor beta chains originate from one sample sequenced in a study of cytotoxic CD8 clonotypes in ibrutinib-treated CLL. The method was immunoSEQ multiplex PCR; TCRdb's version includes in-frame clones alone and lacks a portion of them. The repertoire holds more than 110,000 clones, 76% seen once, with 5% to 5.5% in the top ten. This specimen consisted of PBMCs, obtained after 24 months of ibrutinib treatment. Source of these receptors: a human donor with chronic lymphocytic leukemia.

V and J are TRBV23-1 and TRBJ2-2, with D tentatively TRBD1 (5 bases). TRBV23-1 falls under the ORF class, with uncertain function. CDR3 length: 13 amino acids. V lost 7 bases and J 3 bases, leaving 9 bases between the germline ends. The CDR3 region has the DNA TGCGCCAGCATGGGGCCGCACACCGGGGAGCTGTTTTTT. This codes for CASMGPHTGELFF.

The genes are TRBV5-5 and TRBJ1-1, with a possible D match to TRBD1 (5 bases). Germline lookup yields CDR1 SGHKS and CDR2 YYEKEE (reference sequence). The V and J ends lost 4 bases and 3 bases respectively, with 13 bases between them. The CDR3 runs to 14 residues. The CDR3 DNA sequence: TGTGCCAGCAGCCTGGGTGGGACCTACACTGAAGCTTTCTTT. Translating gives CASSLGGTYTEAFF.

The V call is TRBV11-3, the J call TRBJ2-2; no clear D gene. Germline loops: CDR1 SGHNT, CDR2 YENEEA. The CDR3 totals 13 residues. V lost 2 bases to trimming and J lost 5 bases, with 6 bases between them. CDR3 nucleotides: TGTGCCAGCAGCTTATCCGTAACCGGGGAGCTGTTTTTT. Translating it yields CASSLSVTGELFF.

This clone was seen a few times. The J gene is TRBJ2-6, the V gene TRBV2, with TRBD1 identical over 11 bases. J lost 3 bases, V lost 6 bases, and 7 bases had no gene match. CDR3 length: 17 amino acids. The V gene's germline CDR1 is SNHLY and CDR2 FYNNEI. The CDR3 nucleotides read TGTGCCAGCAGACCGGGACAGGGGGGTTTTGGGGCCAACGTCCTGACTTTC. Translated, it gives CASRPGQGGFGANVLTF.

The DNA for the CDR3 is TGTGCCAGCAGCTTAGCGCCTGGCAATGAGCAGTTCTTC. As protein: CASSLAPGNEQFF. The chain is built from TRBV11-1 and TRBJ2-1; D remains unclear. The V end was cut by 0 bases, the J end by 6 bases, with 6 bases between. Germline values: CDR1 SGHAT, CDR2 FQDESV (reference sequence). The CDR3 covers 13 residues.

The rearrangement joins TRBV6-1 to TRBJ2-7, with D maybe TRBD2 (6 bases). The germline CDR1 and CDR2 sequences are MNHNS and SASEGT. Trimming left V 1 base short and J 2 bases short, with 12 bases between. This CDR3 contains 15 residues. The CDR3 sequence: CASSEGLGGPYEQYF. The CDR3 coding sequence is TGTGCCAGCAGTGAAGGTCTAGGAGGGCCCTACGAGCAGTACTTC.

The rearrangement uses TRBV11-2 and TRBJ2-2; no reliable D call. Germline CDR1 is SGHAT and CDR2 is FQNNGV. V was pared by 5 bases and J by 5 bases, with 15 bases between. The CDR3 has 15 amino acids. This chain's CDR3 is CASSRPNTATGELFF. The CDR3, as DNA: TGTGCCAGCAGCCGACCCAACACCGCAACCGGGGAGCTGTTTTTT.

The rearrangement joins TRBV7-9 to TRBJ2-7; tentative D call: TRBD2 (5 bases). The CDR3 extends over 13 amino acids. Trimming stripped 5 bases from V and 0 bases from J, with 8 bases between. Germline V gene data show CDR1 as SEHNR and CDR2 as FQNEAQ (reference sequence). Here the CDR3 reads CASSPTSSYEQYF. CDR3 DNA sequence: TGTGCCAGCAGCCCCACTAGCTCCTACGAGCAGTACTTC. The whole variable domain, remainder taken from reference TRBV7-9 and TRBJ2-7, is DTGVSQNPRHKITKRGQNVTFRCDPISEHNRLYWYRQTLGQGPEFLTYFQNEAQLEKSRLLSDRFSAERPKGSFSTLEIQRTEQGDSAMYLCASSPTSSYEQYFGPGTRLTVT.

The chain's CDR3 is CASSLEQARSQHF. In nucleotides, the CDR3 is TGTGCCAGCAGTTTGGAACAGGCCCGGTCCCAGCATTTT. The chain combines TRBV28 with TRBJ1-5; TRBD1 might be the D (5 bases). The CDR3 runs to 13 residues. CDR1 and CDR2 from the germline V gene are MDHEN and SYDVKM. The germline V and J ends were trimmed by 3 bases and 11 bases, with 14 bases remaining between them.

There are a few counts of this clone. The CDR3 sequence: CASSLVFNTEAFF. As DNA, the CDR3 is TGTGCCAGCAGCTTAGTGTTCAACACTGAAGCTTTCTTT. The chain carries TRBV11-3 and TRBJ1-1; no firm D call. The ends were cut back, 1 base at V and 2 bases at J, with 5 bases in the middle. This CDR3 is built from 13 residues. Per germline, CDR1 SGHNT and CDR2 YENEEA.

The chain recombines TRBV5-1 with TRBJ1-2; perhaps TRBD1 as D (5 bases). Germline-derived CDR1 and CDR2 are SGHRS and YFSETQ. The CDR3 covers 14 residues. The V gene lost 4 bases and the J gene lost 4 bases, with 14 bases spanning the gap. The CDR3, as DNA: TGCGCCAGCAGCCCAGGGACGGCCCGCTATGGCTACACCTTC. Translation: CASSPGTARYGYTF.

The rearrangement uses TRBV9 and TRBJ2-3; maybe TRBD2 (6 bases). Trimming left V 3 bases short and J 0 bases short, with 11 bases between. Germline-derived CDR1 and CDR2 are SGDLS and YYNGEE. The length of the CDR3 is 15 residues. CDR3 sequence: CASSGGGASTDTQYF. The CDR3 coding sequence is TGTGCCAGCAGCGGGGGCGGGGCGAGCACAGATACGCAGTATTTT. Supplemented by reference TRBV9 and TRBJ2-3, the full variable domain reads DSGVTQTPKHLITATGQRVTLRCSPRSGDLSVYWYQQSLDQGLQFLIQYYNGEERAKGNILERFSAQQFPDLHSELNLSSLELGDSALYFCASSGGGASTDTQYFGPGTRLTVL.

This rearrangement joins TRBV9 to TRBJ2-1, with 10 positions matching TRBD1. This CDR3 contains 15 residues. Germline CDR1 reads SGDLS; CDR2 reads YYNGEE. Unmatched junction bases numbered 4, after V lost 0 bases and J lost 7 bases. In DNA, the CDR3 is TGTGCCAGCAGCGTAGGGGACAGGGGTAAAAATGAGCAGTTCTTC. This gives the protein CASSVGDRGKNEQFF.

This chain uses TRBV9 with TRBJ1-5; D is unresolved. Germline V gene data show CDR1 as SGDLS and CDR2 as YYNGEE. V lost 0 bases and J 6 bases, leaving 13 bases between the germline ends. This CDR3 has 15 amino acids. The CDR3 reads CASSVGPHLGQPQHF. For the CDR3, the DNA is TGTGCCAGCAGCGTAGGTCCGCATCTCGGTCAGCCCCAGCATTTT.

This clone has just a few counts. V is TRBV6-1 and J is TRBJ2-5, with 8 bases matching TRBD1. This CDR3 comprises 12 residues. Germline trimming cut 8 bases from V and 7 bases from J; bases unmatched to any gene: 6. CDR1 and CDR2 (germline): MNHNS, SASEGT. The CDR3 nucleotides are TGTGCCAGCGCCGGGACAGGCCTGACCCAGTACTTC. It specifies CASAGTGLTQYF.

The chain is built from TRBV19 and TRBJ1-2; TRBD1 is a possible D gene (5 bases). Trimming left V 7 bases short and J 4 bases short, with 19 bases between. The CDR3 contains 15 residues. CDR1 is LNHDA, CDR2 SQIVND, per germline (reference sequence). Here the CDR3 reads CASTTGTRDLYGYTF. The CDR3 coding sequence is TGTGCCAGTACCACCGGGACGCGGGACCTCTATGGCTACACCTTC.

The chain has TRBV6-5 and TRBJ2-7, with D maybe TRBD2 (6 bases). V was cut by 7 bases and J by 5 bases, with 18 bases left in between. The CDR3 runs to 14 residues. Germline CDR1 is MNHEY and CDR2 is SVGAGI. This chain's CDR3 is CASKMDYLVNEQYF. CDR3 sequence (DNA): TGTGCCAGCAAGATGGACTACCTTGTCAACGAGCAGTACTTC.

The rearrangement joins TRBV28 to TRBJ2-7; D is unresolved. Germline V CDR1 and CDR2: MDHEN, SYDVKM. This CDR3 region has 14 residues. The V end was cut by 6 bases, the J end by 2 bases, with 14 bases between. The CDR3, as DNA: TGTGCCAGCAGACCCCAGGCGGAAACCTACGAGCAGTACTTC. Its translation is CASRPQAETYEQYF.

A single count supports this clone. The V call is TRBV9, the J call TRBJ2-2, with D unresolved. V was trimmed by 3 bases and J by 7 bases, leaving 16 bases between them. The CDR3 consists of 15 residues. Germline lookup yields CDR1 SGDLS and CDR2 YYNGEE. The CDR3 reads CASSAPGPWGGELFF. The CDR3 bases are TGTGCCAGCAGCGCCCCCGGTCCATGGGGCGGGGAGCTGTTTTTT.

V gene TRBV7-2 combines with J gene TRBJ2-7; 7 bases agree with TRBD1. This CDR3 spans 15 amino acids. With 6 bases clipped from V and 0 bases from J, the junction kept 8 bases outside the gene matches. CDR1 is SGHTA, CDR2 FQGNSA, per germline. This CDR3 reads CASRPHRDSSYEQYF. CDR3 sequence (DNA): TGTGCCAGCAGGCCCCACCGGGACAGCTCCTACGAGCAGTACTTC. The variable domain in full, with the rest retrieved from reference TRBV7-2 and TRBJ2-7, is GAGVSQSPSNKVTEKGKDVELRCDPISGHTALYWYRQSLGQGLEFLIYFQGNSAPDKSGLPSDRFSAERTGGSVSTLTIQRTQQEDSAVYLCASRPHRDSSYEQYFGPGTRLTVT.

The chain links TRBV28 to TRBJ2-7; perhaps TRBD1 as D (5 bases). The CDR3 has 13 amino acids. Germline V gene lookup returns CDR1 MDHEN and CDR2 SYDVKM. V gave up 6 bases and J gave up 2 bases, with 11 bases separating them. CDR3 sequence: CASRDTGAYEQYF. CDR3 nucleotide sequence: TGTGCCAGCAGGGACACGGGTGCCTACGAGCAGTACTTC.

This chain links TRBV10-2 with TRBJ2-5; 14 bases agree with TRBD2. CDR1 and CDR2 from the germline V gene are WSHSY and SAAADI. V trimming: 0 bases; J trimming: 7 bases; junction bases outside the gene matches: 4. CDR3 length: 16 amino acids. This CDR3 is CASSESGLAGAGTQYF. The CDR3 DNA is TGCGCCAGCAGTGAGTCGGGACTAGCGGGGGCAGGGACCCAGTACTTC.

This chain joins TRBV7-2 and TRBJ2-5, with TRBD2 matching 9 bases. CDR1 is SGHTA, CDR2 FQGNSA, per germline. V lost 5 bases to trimming and J lost 1 base; unmatched junction nucleotides: 5. This CDR3 spans 15 amino acids. In DNA form, the CDR3 reads TGTGCCAGCAGCCCCCTAGCGGGGCCCCAAGAGACCCAGTACTTC. Protein sequence: CASSPLAGPQETQYF.

J is TRBJ1-1 and V is TRBV28; D not certain. Germline V CDR1 and CDR2: MDHEN, SYDVKM. The CDR3 spans 12 residues. Trimming stripped 3 bases from V and 3 bases from J, with 5 bases between. As DNA, the CDR3 is TGTGCCAGCAGTTTGGGAGACACTGAAGCTTTCTTT. Translating it yields CASSLGDTEAFF.

V is TRBV5-4 and J is TRBJ1-4, with D perhaps TRBD1 (6 bases). V lost 2 bases, J lost 7 bases, and 18 bases lay in between. Germline CDR1 SGHNT, CDR2 YYREEE (reference sequence). The CDR3 runs to 16 residues. This CDR3 reads CASSFGGRSDGEKLFF. The CDR3 DNA is TGTGCCAGCAGCTTTGGGGGGCGGTCGGATGGTGAAAAACTGTTTTTT. Drawing the rest from reference TRBV5-4 and TRBJ1-4, the complete variable domain is ETGVTQSPTHLIKTRGQQVTLRCSSQSGHNTVSWYQQALGQGPQFIFQYYREEENGRGNFPPRFSGLQFPNYSSELNVNALELDDSALYLCASSFGGRSDGEKLFFGSGTQLSVL.

This chain links TRBV5-1 with TRBJ2-7, with 9 bases identical to TRBD1. Germline V lookup: CDR1 SGHRS, CDR2 YFSETQ. The CDR3 runs 14 residues. The J segment lost 0 bases and the V segment lost 3 bases, leaving 1 base of the junction unmatched. In nucleotides, the CDR3 is TGCGCCAGCAGCTGGACAGGGGACTCCTACGAGCAGTACTTC. Protein product: CASSWTGDSYEQYF.

Only one count was recorded for this clone. The chain employs TRBV5-4 and TRBJ2-3; weak D call: TRBD2 (6 bases). The ends were cut back, 4 bases at V and 5 bases at J, with 17 bases in the middle. Germline-derived CDR1 and CDR2 are SGHNT and YYREEE (reference sequence). The CDR3 is made up of 15 amino acids. The CDR3 loop reads CASSLLAGKGDTQYF. DNA of the CDR3: TGTGCCAGCAGCCTCCTCGCGGGAAAGGGAGATACGCAGTATTTT.